This T cell receptor (beta chain) appears in the sequencing data of a study of graft-versus-host responses after intestinal transplantation. Study information: Every one of the recipients received anti-thymocyte globulin induction and afterwards took tacrolimus and steroids for around 3 years. Study-wide findings and caveats: Early post-transplant declines in HvG were associated with peak levels of circulating GvH clones. In recipient marrow, GvH clones were found, and some appeared first in ileum or blood. Patients with graft-donor T cell macrochimerism had high graft-versus-host to host-versus-graft clonal ratios in allografts.

The repertoire was sequenced with immunoSEQ multiplex PCR; TCRdb's copy has only in-frame clones and lacks some. The profile shows approximately 71,000 clones, more than 70% of them singletons. Notes on this clone: Its antigen is undetermined.

Germline trimming cut 1 base from V and 3 bases from J; bases unmatched to any gene: 2. Germline CDR1 is SGHVS and CDR2 is FNYEAQ. This CDR3 comprises 14 residues. The chain combines TRBV7-6 with TRBJ2-7; 8 nucleotides align to TRBD1. The sample was unstimulated CD8+ T cells sorted from spleen or lymph node cells, taken before intestinal transplant. The source of this sequence is a human donor who received an intestinal transplant. The CDR3 spells CASSLGTGNYEQYF. The CDR3 region has the DNA TGTGCCAGCAGCTTAGGGACAGGGAACTACGAGCAGTACTTC. The full variable domain, with the rest looked up from reference TRBV7-6 and TRBJ2-7, is GAGVSQSPRYKVTKRGQDVALRCDPISGHVSLYWYRQALGQGPEFLTYFNYEAQQDKSGLPNDRFSAERPEGSISTLTIQRTEQRDSAMYRCASSLGTGNYEQYFGPGTRLTVT.